The T cell receptor (beta chain) under discussion was sequenced for a study of patients and donors after allogeneic stem cell transplantation. TCRdb redid the calling of the RT-PCR reads with MiXCR, one entry per CDR3 protein. Of some 230,000 distinct CDR3 sequences listed, 12% to 15% are singletons. This clonotype was counted many times. Germline loops: CDR1 MNHEY, CDR2 SMNVEV (reference sequence). Trimming cost V 2 bases and J 2 bases, with 19 bases left between them. The CDR3 runs to 17 residues. The sample was blood, either unsorted or a sorted T cell fraction (not recorded which). The TCR originated in a human donor who was either an allogeneic HSCT recipient or a stem cell or donor lymphocyte infusion donor (not recorded which). It is not recorded whose cells these are; they may come from a transplant donor. The chain couples TRBV27 to TRBJ2-7, with D possibly being TRBD1 or TRBD2 (6 bases each). The CDR3 loop is CASSLGGTFWTPYEQYF. In DNA form, the CDR3 reads TGTGCCAGCAGTTTAGGCGGGACATTTTGGACCCCCTACGAGCAGTACTTC.